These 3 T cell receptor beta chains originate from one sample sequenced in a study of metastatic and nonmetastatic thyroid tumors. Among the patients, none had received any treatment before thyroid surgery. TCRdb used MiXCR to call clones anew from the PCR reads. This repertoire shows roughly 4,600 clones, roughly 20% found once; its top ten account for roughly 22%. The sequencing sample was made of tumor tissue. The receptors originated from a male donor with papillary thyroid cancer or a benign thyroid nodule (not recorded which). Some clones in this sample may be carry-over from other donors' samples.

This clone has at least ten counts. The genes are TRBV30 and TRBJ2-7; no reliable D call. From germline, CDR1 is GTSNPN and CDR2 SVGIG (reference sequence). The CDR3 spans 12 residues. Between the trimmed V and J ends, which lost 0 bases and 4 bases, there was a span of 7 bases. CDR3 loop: CAWSVRLYEQYF. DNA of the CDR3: TGTGCCTGGAGTGTTCGGCTATACGAGCAGTACTTC.

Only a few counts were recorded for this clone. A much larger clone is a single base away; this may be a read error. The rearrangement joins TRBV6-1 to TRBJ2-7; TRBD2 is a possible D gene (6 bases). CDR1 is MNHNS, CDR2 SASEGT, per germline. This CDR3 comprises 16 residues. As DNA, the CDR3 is TGTGACAGCAGTCCTCTGGAAGGGCGGGGCGCCTACGAGCAGTACTTC. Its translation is CDSSPLEGRGAYEQYF.

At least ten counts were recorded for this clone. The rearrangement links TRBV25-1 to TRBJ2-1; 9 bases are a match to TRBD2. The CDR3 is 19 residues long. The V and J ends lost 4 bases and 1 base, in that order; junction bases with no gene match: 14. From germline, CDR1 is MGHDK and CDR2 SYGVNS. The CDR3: CASSGSLGSGRASYNEQFF. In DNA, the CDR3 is TGTGCCAGCAGTGGTTCCCTGGGTAGCGGGAGAGCTTCCTACAATGAGCAGTTCTTC.